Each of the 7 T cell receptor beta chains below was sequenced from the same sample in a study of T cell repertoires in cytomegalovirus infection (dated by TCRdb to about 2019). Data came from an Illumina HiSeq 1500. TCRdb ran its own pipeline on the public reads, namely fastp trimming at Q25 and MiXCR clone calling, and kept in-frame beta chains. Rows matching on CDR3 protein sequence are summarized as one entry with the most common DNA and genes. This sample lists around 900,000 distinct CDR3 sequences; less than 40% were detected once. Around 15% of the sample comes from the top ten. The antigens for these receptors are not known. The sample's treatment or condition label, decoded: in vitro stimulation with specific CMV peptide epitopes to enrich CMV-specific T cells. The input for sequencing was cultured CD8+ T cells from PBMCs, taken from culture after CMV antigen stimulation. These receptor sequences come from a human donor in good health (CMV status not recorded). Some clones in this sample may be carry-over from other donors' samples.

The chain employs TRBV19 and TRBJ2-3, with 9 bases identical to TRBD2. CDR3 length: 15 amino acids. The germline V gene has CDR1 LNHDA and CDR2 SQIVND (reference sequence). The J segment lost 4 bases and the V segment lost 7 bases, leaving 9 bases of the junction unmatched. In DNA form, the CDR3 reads TGTGCCAGTACACCAGGGGCGGGGGGGTCAGATACGCAGTATTTT. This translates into CASTPGAGGSDTQYF. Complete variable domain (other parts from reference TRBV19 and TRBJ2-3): DGGITQSPKYLFRKEGQNVTLSCEQNLNHDAMYWYRQDPGQGLRLIYYSQIVNDFQKGDIAEGYSVSREKKESFPLTVTSAQKNPTAFYLCASTPGAGGSDTQYFGPGTRLTVL.

The CDR3 protein is CVASRDQDRDYSGNTIYF. The CDR3 coding sequence is TGTGTCGCCAGCAGAGATCAGGACAGAGATTACTCTGGAAACACCATATATTTT. This chain uses TRBV15 with TRBJ1-3; D is perhaps TRBD1 (6 bases). The CDR3 is 18 amino acids. Germline assignment: CDR1 LNHNV and CDR2 YYDKDF (reference sequence).

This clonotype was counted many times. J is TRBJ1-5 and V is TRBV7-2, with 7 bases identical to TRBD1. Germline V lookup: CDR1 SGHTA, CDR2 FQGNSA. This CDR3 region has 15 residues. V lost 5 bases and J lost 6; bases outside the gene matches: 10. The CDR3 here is CASSPYAQGIQPQHF. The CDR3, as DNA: TGTGCCAGCAGCCCCTATGCACAGGGGATTCAGCCCCAGCATTTT. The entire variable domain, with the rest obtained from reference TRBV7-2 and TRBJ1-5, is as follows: GAGVSQSPSNKVTEKGKDVELRCDPISGHTALYWYRQSLGQGLEFLIYFQGNSAPDKSGLPSDRFSAERTGGSVSTLTIQRTQQEDSAVYLCASSPYAQGIQPQHFGDGTRLSIL.

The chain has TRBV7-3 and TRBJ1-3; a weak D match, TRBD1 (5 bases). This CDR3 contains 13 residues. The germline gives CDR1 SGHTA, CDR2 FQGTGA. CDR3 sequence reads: CAKMGGTGNTIYF. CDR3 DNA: TGTGCAAAAATGGGGGGGACTGGAAACACCATATATTTT.

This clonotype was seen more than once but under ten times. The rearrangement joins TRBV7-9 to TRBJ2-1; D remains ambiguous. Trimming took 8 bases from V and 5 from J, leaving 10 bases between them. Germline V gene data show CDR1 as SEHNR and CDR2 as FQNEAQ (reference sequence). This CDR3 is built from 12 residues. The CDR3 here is CASGPPHNEQFF. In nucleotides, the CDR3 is TGTGCCAGCGGCCCGCCCCACAATGAGCAGTTCTTC.

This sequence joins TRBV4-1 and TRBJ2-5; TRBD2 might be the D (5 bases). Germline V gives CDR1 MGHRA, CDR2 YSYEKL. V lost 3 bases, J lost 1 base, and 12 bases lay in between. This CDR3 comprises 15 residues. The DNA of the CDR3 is TGCGCCAGCAGCCACGGACTTCGGGGCCAAGAGACCCAGTACTTC. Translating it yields CASSHGLRGQETQYF.

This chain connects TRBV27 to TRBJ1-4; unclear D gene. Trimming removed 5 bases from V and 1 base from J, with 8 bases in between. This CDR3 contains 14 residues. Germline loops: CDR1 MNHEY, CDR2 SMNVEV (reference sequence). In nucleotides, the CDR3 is TGTGCCAGCAGTCCCTCTATAACTAATGAAAAACTGTTTTTT. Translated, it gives CASSPSITNEKLFF.